A selection of T cell receptor beta chains follows, all from one sample in a study of regulatory T cells in long-lasting Graves disease. TCRdb redid the calling of the multiplex PCR reads with MiXCR, one entry per CDR3 protein. Here the sample spans more than 300,000 distinct CDR3 sequences, around 15% being singletons. These data were also reused for a study on T cells in Graves' hyperthyroidism and ophthalmopathy.

Sample: peripheral blood mononuclear cells (PBMCs), taken at new diagnosis, from a patient treated with antithyroid drugs. The receptors originated from a young woman with Graves disease. Both conserved end residues are part of each CDR3. D genes are given only for firm matches. Not all rows give a size; the values are once, few, many and, for expanded clones, a class.

d_gene,j_gene,abundance,v_gene,CDR3aa,CDR3nt
.,TRBJ1-2,many,TRBV7-3,CASSFEGSTGGYTF,TGTGCCAGCAGCTTCGAGGGGAGCACGGGCGGCTACACCTTC
TRBD1,TRBJ2-3,many,TRBV5-5,CASSLGQGITDTQYF,TGTGCCAGCAGCTTAGGACAGGGGATCACAGATACGCAGTATTTT
TRBD2,TRBJ2-5,few,TRBV13,CASSRREVGETQYF,TGTGCCAGCAGCCGACGGGAGGTTGGGGAGACCCAGTACTTC
TRBD2,TRBJ2-2,many,TRBV20-1,CSAQGSSGGARELFF,TGCAGTGCCCAAGGATCTAGCGGGGGGGCCCGGGAGCTGTTTTTT
.,TRBJ2-7,many,TRBV28,CASSAILRNYDEQYF,TGTGCCAGCAGTGCCATTTTAAGAAATTACGACGAGCAGTACTTC
TRBD1,TRBJ2-7,few,TRBV10-3,CAISFGTGSSYEQYF,TGTGCCATCAGTTTCGGGACAGGGAGCTCCTACGAGCAGTACTTC
.,TRBJ1-1,many,TRBV27,CASSGRMNTEAFF,TGTGCCAGCAGTGGGCGGATGAACACTGAAGCTTTCTTT
.,TRBJ1-2,few,TRBV7-8,CATGGSYGYTF,TGTGCCACCGGGGGCAGCTATGGCTACACCTTC
.,TRBJ1-4,few,TRBV4-1,CASIGRGAGEKLFF,TGCGCCAGCATTGGGAGAGGGGCAGGTGAAAAACTGTTTTTT
.,TRBJ2-3,many,TRBV7-9,CASTHLPGHRSTDTQYF,TGTGCCAGCACCCATCTACCGGGACACCGAAGCACAGATACGCAGTATTTT
.,TRBJ2-3,many,TRBV12-3/TRBV12-4,CASRVGAGTDTQYF,TGTGCCAGTCGAGTGGGGGCAGGCACAGATACGCAGTATTTT
.,TRBJ2-5,many,TRBV7-6,CASSLGVDRQETQYF,TGTGCCAGCAGCTTAGGGGTAGACAGACAAGAGACCCAGTACTTC
.,TRBJ2-5,many,TRBV7-9,CASSSGKQTQYF,TGTGCCAGCAGCTCGGGGAAGCAGACCCAGTACTTC
.,TRBJ1-4,many,TRBV2,CASRDLRTEKLFF,TGTGCCAGCAGGGACCTCCGTACCGAAAAACTGTTTTTT
.,TRBJ1-1,many,TRBV28,CASSLGFPTEAFF,TGTGCCAGCAGTTTGGGGTTTCCCACTGAAGCTTTCTTT
.,TRBJ2-1,.,TRBV27,CASGELPTSYNEQFF,TGTGCCAGCGGCGAACTCCCAACGTCCTACAATGAGCAGTTCTTC
.,TRBJ2-7,many,TRBV20-1,CSASQGSSYEQYF,TGCAGTGCTAGTCAGGGAAGCTCCTACGAGCAGTACTTC
.,TRBJ2-7,many,TRBV30,CAWGRVFHEQYF,TGTGCCTGGGGCAGGGTTTTTCACGAGCAGTACTTC
.,TRBJ1-2,.,TRBV20-1,CSARQDGYGYTF,TGCAGTGCTCGACAGGACGGCTATGGCTACACCTTC
TRBD1,TRBJ1-2,.,TRBV15,CATSRGGQNYGYTF,TGTGCCACCAGCAGAGGGGGACAGAACTATGGCTACACCTTC
.,TRBJ2-7,many,TRBV7-9,CASSLFSSQGYEQYF,TGTGCCAGCAGCTTATTCAGCTCCCAAGGGTACGAGCAGTACTTC
.,TRBJ2-6,many,TRBV25-1,CASSESAQGFAGANVLTF,TGTGCCAGCAGTGAATCCGCCCAGGGGTTTGCTGGGGCCAACGTCCTGACTTTC
TRBD1,TRBJ2-5,.,TRBV19,CARSRQGLSVTQYF,TGTGCCAGATCGCGACAGGGGTTATCTGTGACCCAGTACTTC
.,TRBJ2-5,many,TRBV30,CAWSIQETQYF,TGTGCCTGGAGTATCCAAGAGACCCAGTACTTC
.,TRBJ2-2,many,TRBV5-6,CASSPPPFRTGELFF,TGTGCCAGCAGCCCCCCCCCCTTTCGCACCGGGGAGCTGTTTTTT
TRBD1,TRBJ2-7,many,TRBV6-2/TRBV6-3,CASSYSGYRTGGLGEQYF,TGTGCCAGCAGTTACAGCGGCTATCGGACAGGGGGCTTGGGCGAGCAGTACTTC
TRBD2,TRBJ2-2,.,TRBV20-1,CSAPSGTSGDTGELFF,TGCAGTGCACCGTCCGGGACTAGCGGGGACACCGGGGAGCTGTTTTTT
.,TRBJ2-1,.,TRBV20-1,CSAPTTGPYNEQFF,TGCAGTGCTCCCACAACGGGGCCCTACAATGAGCAGTTCTTC
TRBD1,TRBJ1-1,many,TRBV12-3/TRBV12-4,CASSLRAKGAKVNTEAFF,TGTGCCAGCAGTTTGAGGGCGAAGGGGGCCAAGGTTAACACTGAAGCTTTCTTT
TRBD2,TRBJ2-5,few,TRBV5-4,CASSVASGGQETQYF,TGTGCCAGCAGCGTCGCTAGCGGGGGACAAGAGACCCAGTACTTC
TRBD1,TRBJ1-1,.,TRBV7-9,CASSHNTGGRTEAFF,TGTGCCAGCAGCCATAATACAGGGGGACGAACTGAAGCTTTCTTT
.,TRBJ2-6,few,TRBV5-5,CASSSRDGPPSGANVLTF,TGTGCCAGCAGCTCGCGCGACGGGCCTCCATCTGGGGCCAACGTCCTGACTTTC
.,TRBJ2-3,many,TRBV3-1,CASSQRAAGDTQYF,TGTGCCAGCAGCCAAAGGGCCGCGGGGGATACGCAGTATTTT
.,TRBJ2-5,many,TRBV9,CASSDPREGALRKTQYF,TGTGCCAGCAGCGACCCCCGGGAGGGGGCTTTAAGAAAGACCCAGTACTTC
.,TRBJ2-7,.,TRBV3-1,CASSQGWASQYF,TGTGCCAGCAGCCAGGGGTGGGCTAGCCAGTACTTC
.,TRBJ1-5,many,TRBV30,CAWTAGIGNQPQHF,TGTGCCTGGACGGCAGGGATTGGCAATCAGCCCCAGCATTTT
TRBD1,TRBJ1-5,few,TRBV19,CASSVDRVQPQHF,TGTGCCAGTAGTGTTGACAGGGTTCAGCCCCAGCATTTT
TRBD2,TRBJ2-1,many,TRBV3-1,CASSQSLLAGVGQFF,TGTGCCAGCAGCCAGAGTTTGCTAGCGGGAGTTGGGCAGTTCTTC
.,TRBJ1-3,.,TRBV20-1,CSARVWGDRTSGNTIYF,TGCAGTGCTAGAGTCTGGGGAGACAGAACCTCTGGAAACACCATATATTTT
.,TRBJ2-2,many,TRBV14,CASSRKGSGELFF,TGTGCCAGCAGCCGTAAGGGGTCCGGGGAGCTGTTTTTT
.,TRBJ2-7,many,TRBV27,CATQRGQGSYEQYF,TGTGCCACCCAACGGGGCCAGGGGTCCTACGAGCAGTACTTC
.,TRBJ2-7,.,TRBV11-2,CASSEGTPWEQYF,TGTGCCAGCAGCGAAGGGACACCGTGGGAGCAGTACTTC
.,TRBJ2-3,many,TRBV12-3/TRBV12-4,CASSLGPRQAIDTQYF,TGTGCCAGCAGTTTAGGCCCCCGGCAGGCCATAGATACGCAGTATTTT
TRBD1,TRBJ2-5,.,TRBV19,CASSIRGQSYETQYF,TGTGCCAGTAGTATCCGGGGACAGTCGTATGAGACCCAGTACTTC
.,TRBJ1-6,.,TRBV7-8,CASRSDGRRSSYNSPLHF,TGTGCCAGCAGATCGGACGGACGGAGAAGCTCCTATAATTCACCCCTCCACTTT
TRBD2,TRBJ2-7,many,TRBV28,CASSHGLAGVASYEQYF,TGTGCCAGCAGCCATGGACTAGCGGGAGTAGCCTCCTACGAGCAGTACTTC
.,TRBJ1-2,few,TRBV20-1,CSAEQGVNYGYTF,TGCAGTGCGGAACAGGGAGTTAACTATGGCTACACCTTC
.,TRBJ1-6,many,TRBV6-1,CASSELIGGLHF,TGTGCCAGCAGTGAGCTGATAGGGGGACTCCACTTT
.,TRBJ1-1,.,TRBV29-1,CSVLMNTEAFF,TGCAGCGTTCTGATGAACACTGAAGCTTTCTTT
.,TRBJ2-7,many,TRBV5-1,CASSRSPYEQYF,TGCGCCAGCAGTCGCAGCCCCTACGAGCAGTACTTC
.,TRBJ2-7,.,TRBV9,CASSVAQGQGYEQYF,TGTGCCAGCAGCGTAGCTCAGGGCCAAGGCTACGAGCAGTACTTC
.,TRBJ2-7,many,TRBV24-1,CATSDSRVSTYEQYF,TGTGCCACCAGTGATTCCCGGGTCTCCACCTACGAGCAGTACTTC
.,TRBJ1-1,.,TRBV20-1,CSARDLGQPMNTEAFF,TGCAGTGCTAGAGATCTCGGACAACCCATGAACACTGAAGCTTTCTTT
.,TRBJ1-6,few,TRBV18,CASSAGAGDSPLHF,TGTGCCAGCTCCGCCGGGGCAGGTGATTCACCCCTCCACTTT
TRBD2,TRBJ2-3,few,TRBV10-3,CAIRGSPTSGTDTQYF,TGTGCCATCAGGGGCTCTCCGACTAGCGGCACAGATACGCAGTATTTT
TRBD1,TRBJ2-1,many,TRBV11-2,CASSVLQGNEQFF,TGTGCCAGCAGCGTCCTACAGGGGAATGAGCAGTTCTTC
TRBD1,TRBJ2-1,many,TRBV2,CASSGIGGQGSSYNEQFF,TGTGCCAGCAGTGGTATTGGGGGACAGGGGAGCTCCTACAATGAGCAGTTCTTC
.,TRBJ2-2,many,TRBV7-2,CASSLGLGRNTGELFF,TGTGCCAGCAGCTTAGGCCTAGGCAGGAACACCGGGGAGCTGTTTTTT
.,TRBJ2-2,many,TRBV9,CASSVAETGELFF,TGTGCCAGCAGCGTAGCAGAAACCGGGGAGCTGTTTTTT
.,TRBJ1-4,many,TRBV3-1,CASSHRGHGEKLFF,TGTGCCAGCAGCCATAGGGGCCATGGAGAAAAACTGTTTTTT